This T cell receptor beta chain was sequenced during a study of identical twins. Study results and caveats: The conclusions drew on cross-sectional statistical analysis instead of tracking the same donors. Insertion counts were lower in abundant cord blood beta clonotypes, a trend that memory repertoires did not show.

The CDR3 consists of 14 residues. V gave up 5 bases and J gave up 9 bases; unmatched junction bases: 9. From germline, CDR1 is MGHRA and CDR2 YSYEKL. One entry per CDR3 protein results from TCRdb running MiXCR on the 5' RACE reads. The data hold 1.5 million to 2 million distinct CDR3 sequences, with about 31% observed a single time. This clonotype was observed a few times. Its antigen is unidentified. The specimen sequenced was cord blood. The chain links TRBV4-1 to TRBJ1-1; 10 bases line up with TRBD1. The clonotype originates from a newborn girl in good health. This CDR3 reads CASSLPGQGPKAFF. The CDR3 nucleotides read TGCGCCAGCAGCTTACCGGGACAGGGGCCGAAAGCTTTCTTT.